What follows are 11 T cell receptor beta chains derived from one specimen sequenced in a study of T cell clonality in common variable immunodeficiency (dated by TCRdb to between 2014 and 2017). The receptor library was made with the immunoSEQ multiplex PCR assay. TCRdb provides this immuneACCESS table in a form limited to in-frame rearrangements. Some clones are lacking; in checked studies, under half of them reflect an unresolved V gene, and why the rest are absent is not known. For this sample, more than 45,000 clones appear and none is a singleton. About 5.9% of the sample is taken by the ten largest. The sample was peripheral blood mononuclear cells. Source of these receptors: a person aged 18 to 75 in good health.

This clone was observed many times. The CDR3 is cut off 3 residues early in the read; its end comes from the germline J gene. The V and J genes are TRBV7-9 and TRBJ1-4; 7 bases fit TRBD1. Germline CDR1 reads SEHNR; CDR2 reads FQNEAQ (reference sequence). CDR3 length: 15 residues. V lost 4 bases to trimming and J lost 7 bases; unmatched junction nucleotides: 9. This CDR3 is CASSSDRDVSEKLFF. Incomplete CDR3 DNA: TGTGCCAGCAGCTCAGACAGGGATGTGAGTGAAAAA.

With respect to this clone: The CDR3 goes on 3 residues after the read ends, and that part is filled in from the germline J gene. The rearrangement links TRBV13 to TRBJ1-4; 8 bases align to TRBD1. The CDR3 contains 16 residues. Germline V CDR1 and CDR2: PRHDT, FYEKMQ (reference sequence). The CDR3 bases that were read are TGTGCCAGCAGCCCAGAGGGACAGGAGGGTAATTCACCA. Its protein is CASSPEGQEGNSP. The complete CDR3 reads CASSPEGQEGNSPLFF.

With regard to this clone: The read gets to within 3 residues of the CDR3 end, and the germline J gene fills in the rest. J is TRBJ2-3 and V is TRBV6-1; TRBD1 agrees at 11 bases. The CDR3 length is 14 residues. Germline CDR1 reads MNHNS; CDR2 reads SASEGT. The CDR3 sequence: CASSGTGGYQPQYF. The part of the CDR3 DNA that was read is TGTGCCAGCAGTGGGACAGGGGGCTATCAGCCG.

There are many counts of this clone. The sequence runs out 3 residues before the end of the CDR3; the remainder is reconstructed from the germline J gene. The rearrangement links TRBV6-2 or TRBV6-3 to TRBJ1-5, with D maybe TRBD1 (5 bases). Germline CDR1 and CDR2: MNHEY and SVGEGT. The V gene lost 6 bases and the J gene lost 0 bases, with 12 bases spanning the gap. CDR3 length: 15 residues. The CDR3 sequence: CASSDRGISNQPQHF. The sequenced CDR3 bases are TGTGCCAGCAGCGATCGGGGGATTAGCAATCAGCCC.

This clone was seen at least ten times. The CDR3 is cut off 3 residues early in the read; its end comes from the germline J gene. This chain links TRBV28 with TRBJ2-6; 8 positions match TRBD1. The CDR3 runs to 17 residues. Looked up from germline, CDR1 is MDHEN and CDR2 is SYDVKM. J lost 0 bases, V lost 10 bases, and 11 bases had no gene match. The CDR3 is CATHYGTGLSGANVLTF. The sequenced part of the CDR3 DNA is TGTGCCACTCATTACGGGACAGGCCTCTCTGGGGCCAACGTC.

This clone came up many times. The read ends 3 residues early relative to the CDR3; the germline J gene fills the gap. Other nucleotide sequences in the sample specify the same CDR3. J is TRBJ1-2 and V is TRBV5-1; 7 bases fit TRBD1. The V gene end was trimmed by 3 bases and the J gene end by 6 bases; junction bases not matched to a gene: 5. The CDR3 spans 13 residues. CDR1 and CDR2 (germline): SGHRS, YFSETQ. The CDR3 here is CASSSTGENGYTF. Incomplete CDR3 DNA: TGCGCCAGCAGCTCCACAGGGGAAAATGGC.

The table lists this clone with many counts. The read is 3 residues too short to cover the CDR3 end, so that end is filled in from the germline J gene. J is TRBJ1-4 and V is TRBV28, with unresolved D. Trimming removed 3 bases from V and 8 bases from J, with 16 bases in between. The germline gives CDR1 MDHEN, CDR2 SYDVKM. The CDR3 totals 15 residues. CDR3 sequence reads: CASSFPLTGGEKLFF. The sequenced CDR3 bases are TGTGCCAGCAGTTTCCCCCTAACGGGTGGGGAAAAA.

Many counts were recorded for this clone. The read finishes 3 residues shy of the CDR3 end, and the germline J gene is used to complete it. The V call is TRBV11-2, the J call TRBJ2-5; TRBD2 aligns across 11 bases. The CDR3 consists of 15 residues. CDR1 and CDR2 (germline): SGHAT, FQNNGV. The ends lost 8 bases at V and 5 bases at J; junction bases unmatched: 10. CDR3 DNA, as far as it was read: TGTGCCAGCCAGCCGGGAGCTAGCGGGGGGGAGACC. Its translation: CASQPGASGGET. The entire CDR3 is CASQPGASGGETQYF.

The table lists this clone with many counts. The read falls 3 residues short of the CDR3 end, and the missing part is taken from the germline J gene. The rearrangement joins TRBV3-1 (or the pseudogene TRBV3-2) to TRBJ1-2; 7 positions match TRBD1. The V gene end was trimmed by 3 bases and the J gene end by 5 bases; junction bases not matched to a gene: 6. Germline V gene data show CDR1 as LGHDT and CDR2 as YNNKEL (reference sequence). The CDR3 sequence is 14 residues long. The sequenced CDR3 bases are TGTGCCAGCAGCCATCGGGACAGCTCATATGGC. Translation: CASSHRDSSYG. The whole CDR3 protein is CASSHRDSSYGYTF.

This clone has at least ten counts. The read is 3 residues too short to cover the CDR3 end, so that end is filled in from the germline J gene. The chain is built from TRBV10-1 and TRBJ2-3; 11 bases line up with TRBD2. The CDR3 is 16 residues long. The trim removed 3 bases at V and 5 bases at J, leaving 7 bases unmatched. Germline V CDR1 and CDR2: WNHNN, SYGVQD (reference sequence). CDR3 DNA, as far as it was read: TGCGCCAGCAGTGATAATAGCGGGGGGGCCTTAGATACG. It is translated as CASSDNSGGALDT. The CDR3 reads in full as CASSDNSGGALDTQYF.

This clone was seen many times. One end of the junction does not line up with germline, which may come from a read error. Read data end 3 residues before the CDR3 end; the end is taken from the germline J gene. In the same sample, other DNA sequences code for this CDR3. The chain joins TRBV20-1 to TRBJ1-3; 7 bases line up with TRBD1. This CDR3 is 14 amino acids long. Germline assignment: CDR1 DFQATT and CDR2 SNEGSKA (reference sequence). CDR3 amino acids: CSAQDRTSGNTIYF. CDR3 bases read: TGCAGTGCTCAGGACAGGACCTCTGGAAACACT.